A selection of T cell receptor beta chains follows, all from one sample in a study of OX40 agonist ivuxolimab in advanced cancers. Some clones are missing from TCRdb's copy, which holds only in-frame ones; the method was immunoSEQ multiplex PCR. This sample has about 64,000 clones, with approximately 79% found just once. Sample: CD4+ or CD8+ T cells sorted from blood, taken in a trial of the OX40 agonist ivuxolimab. Receptors originate from an adult with an advanced solid tumor such as melanoma, head and neck, liver or kidney cancer. CDR3s include the opening cysteine and the closing phenylalanine or tryptophan. Fields, in order: V gene, J gene, D gene, clone size, CDR3 protein, CDR3 DNA. D genes are given only for firm matches. A row's size may be missing; if present it is once, few, many or a size class.

V gene: TRBV11-1; J gene: TRBJ1-1; D gene: -; clone size: -; CDR3 protein: CASSLVQFLGTEAFF; CDR3 DNA: TGTGCCAGCAGCTTAGTGCAGTTTCTCGGCACTGAAGCTTTCTTT
V gene: TRBV5-1; J gene: TRBJ1-1; D gene: -; clone size: -; CDR3 protein: CASSQGGQNTEAFF; CDR3 DNA: TGCGCCAGCAGCCAAGGGGGACAGAACACTGAAGCTTTCTTT
V gene: TRBV2; J gene: TRBJ2-7; D gene: -; clone size: -; CDR3 protein: CASSDMSVYEQYF; CDR3 DNA: TGTGCCAGCAGTGATATGTCGGTTTACGAGCAGTACTTC
V gene: TRBV27; J gene: TRBJ1-6; D gene: -; clone size: -; CDR3 protein: CASSFGGGLGSPLHF; CDR3 DNA: TGTGCCAGCAGTTTCGGGGGTGGGTTAGGATCACCCCTCCACTTT
V gene: TRBV6-5; J gene: TRBJ2-2; D gene: -; clone size: once; CDR3 protein: CASSSLGATGELFF; CDR3 DNA: TGTGCCAGCAGTTCTCTAGGGGCGACCGGGGAGCTGTTTTTT
V gene: TRBV7-2; J gene: TRBJ2-3; D gene: TRBD2; clone size: -; CDR3 protein: CASSLGGDTDTQYF; CDR3 DNA: TGTGCCAGCAGCTTGGGGGGGGACACAGATACGCAGTATTTT
V gene: TRBV5-1; J gene: TRBJ1-6; D gene: TRBD1; clone size: -; CDR3 protein: CASSHRQGSYNSPLHF; CDR3 DNA: TGCGCCAGCAGCCACCGACAGGGTAGTTATAATTCACCCCTCCACTTT
V gene: TRBV29-1; J gene: TRBJ2-1; D gene: -; clone size: -; CDR3 protein: CSVASGNEQFF; CDR3 DNA: TGCAGCGTTGCTTCCGGGAATGAGCAGTTCTTC
V gene: TRBV28; J gene: TRBJ2-5; D gene: -; clone size: -; CDR3 protein: CASNIQGAGGETQYF; CDR3 DNA: TGTGCCAGCAATATCCAAGGGGCGGGCGGGGAGACCCAGTACTTC
V gene: TRBV19; J gene: TRBJ2-7; D gene: TRBD1; clone size: -; CDR3 protein: CASSSRQGAHYEQYF; CDR3 DNA: TGTGCCAGTAGTTCCCGACAGGGGGCCCACTACGAGCAGTACTTC
V gene: TRBV6-6; J gene: TRBJ1-2; D gene: TRBD1; clone size: -; CDR3 protein: CASAAGQDYGYTF; CDR3 DNA: TGTGCCAGCGCGGCGGGACAGGACTATGGCTACACCTTC
V gene: TRBV5-6; J gene: TRBJ1-6; D gene: -; clone size: -; CDR3 protein: CASSSGEPSPLHF; CDR3 DNA: TGTGCCAGCAGCTCTGGCGAGCCTTCACCCCTCCACTTT
V gene: TRBV9; J gene: TRBJ2-5; D gene: TRBD2; clone size: -; CDR3 protein: CASSVGASGRAWETQYF; CDR3 DNA: TGTGCCAGCAGCGTAGGGGCTAGCGGGAGGGCCTGGGAGACCCAGTACTTC
V gene: TRBV14; J gene: TRBJ2-7; D gene: TRBD1; clone size: -; CDR3 protein: CASSQFSDRSYEQYF; CDR3 DNA: TGTGCCAGCAGCCAATTTTCGGACAGGTCCTACGAGCAGTACTTC
V gene: TRBV6-1; J gene: TRBJ1-3; D gene: -; clone size: -; CDR3 protein: CASTRRLSGNTIYF; CDR3 DNA: TGTGCCAGCACCCGAAGGCTCTCTGGAAACACCATATATTTT
V gene: TRBV7-3; J gene: TRBJ1-1; D gene: -; clone size: -; CDR3 protein: CASSVSLGGVAFF; CDR3 DNA: TGTGCCAGCAGCGTCAGTCTTGGCGGAGTAGCTTTCTTT
V gene: TRBV19; J gene: TRBJ2-2; D gene: TRBD1; clone size: -; CDR3 protein: CASSNQGAYTGELFF; CDR3 DNA: TGTGCCAGTAGTAACCAGGGGGCGTACACCGGGGAGCTGTTTTTT
V gene: TRBV6-6; J gene: TRBJ1-3; D gene: TRBD1; clone size: -; CDR3 protein: CASSQGGSGNTIYF; CDR3 DNA: TGTGCCAGCAGCCAGGGGGGGTCTGGAAACACCATATATTTT
V gene: TRBV9; J gene: TRBJ2-3; D gene: -; clone size: -; CDR3 protein: CASSVVAGATRRTDTQYF; CDR3 DNA: TGTGCCAGCAGCGTAGTGGCGGGGGCTACAAGGCGCACAGATACGCAGTATTTT
V gene: TRBV9; J gene: TRBJ2-6; D gene: -; clone size: -; CDR3 protein: CASSAARWSGANVLTF; CDR3 DNA: TGTGCCAGCAGCGCCGCCAGGTGGTCTGGGGCCAACGTCCTGACTTTC
V gene: TRBV7-2; J gene: TRBJ2-1; D gene: -; clone size: -; CDR3 protein: CASSPRAAVQGQFF; CDR3 DNA: TGTGCCAGCAGCCCACGGGCGGCGGTACAGGGGCAGTTCTTC
V gene: TRBV15; J gene: TRBJ1-3; D gene: -; clone size: -; CDR3 protein: CATSSGPSASGNTIYF; CDR3 DNA: TGTGCCACCAGCAGCGGACCCTCAGCTTCTGGAAACACCATATATTTT
V gene: TRBV5-6; J gene: TRBJ1-5; D gene: TRBD1; clone size: -; CDR3 protein: CASSLGQGASNQPQHF; CDR3 DNA: TGTGCCAGCAGCTTGGGACAGGGTGCTAGCAATCAGCCCCAGCATTTT
V gene: TRBV19; J gene: TRBJ1-2; D gene: -; clone size: few; CDR3 protein: CASSMAGLDGYTF; CDR3 DNA: TGTGCCAGTAGTATGGCTGGGTTGGATGGCTACACCTTC
V gene: TRBV6-5; J gene: TRBJ1-3; D gene: -; clone size: -; CDR3 protein: CASSYRGTLGNTIYF; CDR3 DNA: TGTGCCAGCAGTTACAGAGGCACACTTGGAAACACCATATATTTT
V gene: TRBV25-1; J gene: TRBJ1-2; D gene: TRBD1; clone size: -; CDR3 protein: CASSDPGTANYGYTF; CDR3 DNA: TGTGCCAGCAGTGACCCAGGGACAGCTAACTATGGCTACACCTTC
V gene: TRBV28; J gene: TRBJ2-5; D gene: -; clone size: -; CDR3 protein: CASSEAGRSETQYF; CDR3 DNA: TGTGCCAGCAGTGAGGCAGGGAGGTCAGAGACCCAGTACTTC
V gene: TRBV10-2; J gene: TRBJ2-1; D gene: -; clone size: -; CDR3 protein: CASSTVTPYNEQFF; CDR3 DNA: TGCGCCAGCAGCACAGTGACCCCCTACAATGAGCAGTTCTTC
V gene: TRBV6-6; J gene: TRBJ1-1; D gene: -; clone size: -; CDR3 protein: CASTRDTRYGEAFF; CDR3 DNA: TGTGCCAGCACTAGGGACACGAGGTACGGTGAAGCTTTCTTT
V gene: TRBV30; J gene: TRBJ1-2; D gene: -; clone size: -; CDR3 protein: CAWGPGLANYGYTF; CDR3 DNA: TGTGCCTGGGGTCCAGGGTTAGCTAACTATGGCTACACCTTC
V gene: TRBV10-3; J gene: TRBJ2-7; D gene: TRBD2; clone size: -; CDR3 protein: CAIRLAGTYEQYF; CDR3 DNA: TGTGCCATCAGGTTAGCGGGTACCTACGAGCAGTACTTC
V gene: TRBV6-1; J gene: TRBJ2-7; D gene: -; clone size: -; CDR3 protein: CASSENRLSYEQYF; CDR3 DNA: TGTGCCAGCAGTGAAAATCGATTATCCTACGAGCAGTACTTC
V gene: TRBV6-5; J gene: TRBJ1-5; D gene: -; clone size: -; CDR3 protein: CASSAGGSGNQPQHF; CDR3 DNA: TGTGCCAGCAGTGCCGGGGGGTCGGGCAATCAGCCCCAGCATTTT
V gene: TRBV6-1; J gene: TRBJ2-7; D gene: TRBD1; clone size: -; CDR3 protein: CASSLTTGIYEQYF; CDR3 DNA: TGTGCCAGCAGCCTAACGACAGGGATCTACGAGCAGTACTTC
V gene: TRBV11-1; J gene: TRBJ2-7; D gene: -; clone size: -; CDR3 protein: CASSSPPGAYEQYF; CDR3 DNA: TGTGCCAGCAGCTCACCCCCGGGAGCCTACGAGCAGTACTTC
V gene: TRBV19; J gene: TRBJ1-4; D gene: TRBD1; clone size: -; CDR3 protein: CASSIWTGGEKLFF; CDR3 DNA: TGTGCCAGTAGTATCTGGACAGGGGGTGAAAAACTGTTTTTT
V gene: TRBV10-1; J gene: TRBJ2-2; D gene: -; clone size: -; CDR3 protein: CASSESTSLTYTGELFF; CDR3 DNA: TGCGCCAGCAGTGAGTCGACTTCACTAACGTACACCGGGGAGCTGTTTTTT
V gene: TRBV7-9; J gene: TRBJ2-5; D gene: -; clone size: -; CDR3 protein: CASSFEVAETQYF; CDR3 DNA: TGTGCCAGCAGCTTCGAAGTCGCAGAGACCCAGTACTTC
V gene: TRBV2; J gene: TRBJ2-5; D gene: TRBD2; clone size: -; CDR3 protein: CASRRGGRYQETQYF; CDR3 DNA: TGTGCCAGCAGGAGGGGCGGGAGGTACCAAGAGACCCAGTACTTC
V gene: TRBV28; J gene: TRBJ1-1; D gene: -; clone size: once; CDR3 protein: CASIVSSTEAFF; CDR3 DNA: TGTGCCAGCATAGTCAGTTCCACTGAAGCTTTCTTT
V gene: TRBV4-2; J gene: TRBJ2-5; D gene: TRBD2; clone size: -; CDR3 protein: CASSQLLAGGPQETQYF; CDR3 DNA: TGTGCCAGCAGCCAACTCCTAGCGGGGGGCCCACAAGAGACCCAGTACTTC
V gene: TRBV6-1; J gene: TRBJ1-4; D gene: -; clone size: -; CDR3 protein: CASSTPRGRNEKLFF; CDR3 DNA: TGTGCCAGCAGTACCCCCAGGGGCCGTAATGAAAAACTGTTTTTT
V gene: TRBV11-2; J gene: TRBJ2-3; D gene: -; clone size: -; CDR3 protein: CASSSVRAPTDTQYF; CDR3 DNA: TGTGCCAGCAGCTCCGTAAGAGCGCCTACAGATACGCAGTATTTT
V gene: TRBV27; J gene: TRBJ1-6; D gene: -; clone size: -; CDR3 protein: CASSLYGLRGSPYNSPLHF; CDR3 DNA: TGTGCCAGCAGTTTATATGGGCTCAGAGGGAGCCCATATAATTCACCCCTCCACTTT
V gene: TRBV10-3; J gene: TRBJ1-1; D gene: -; clone size: -; CDR3 protein: CATNTRGKNTEAFF; CDR3 DNA: TGTGCCACCAATACGCGAGGGAAGAACACTGAAGCTTTCTTT
V gene: TRBV5-6; J gene: TRBJ1-5; D gene: -; clone size: -; CDR3 protein: CASSRLDQGINQPQHF; CDR3 DNA: TGTGCCAGCAGCCGATTGGACCAGGGGATCAATCAGCCCCAGCATTTT
V gene: TRBV6-5; J gene: TRBJ1-6; D gene: TRBD1; clone size: -; CDR3 protein: CASSSTGQGFSPLHF; CDR3 DNA: TGTGCCAGCAGTTCCACAGGACAGGGGTTTTCACCCCTCCACTTT
V gene: TRBV9; J gene: TRBJ1-6; D gene: TRBD1; clone size: -; CDR3 protein: CASSVAGTGSSPLHF; CDR3 DNA: TGTGCCAGCAGCGTAGCCGGGACAGGGAGTTCACCCCTCCACTTT
V gene: TRBV28; J gene: TRBJ1-1; D gene: TRBD1; clone size: -; CDR3 protein: CASSPGDSLGTPEAFF; CDR3 DNA: TGTGCCAGCAGTCCCGGGGACAGTTTAGGGACTCCTGAAGCTTTCTTT
V gene: TRBV9; J gene: TRBJ1-2; D gene: -; clone size: -; CDR3 protein: CASSARALLNYGYTF; CDR3 DNA: TGTGCCAGCAGCGCCCGGGCTCTACTTAACTATGGCTACACCTTC
V gene: TRBV9; J gene: TRBJ2-1; D gene: -; clone size: -; CDR3 protein: CASSVDSSRYNEQFF; CDR3 DNA: TGTGCCAGCAGCGTAGATTCCAGTAGGTACAATGAGCAGTTCTTC